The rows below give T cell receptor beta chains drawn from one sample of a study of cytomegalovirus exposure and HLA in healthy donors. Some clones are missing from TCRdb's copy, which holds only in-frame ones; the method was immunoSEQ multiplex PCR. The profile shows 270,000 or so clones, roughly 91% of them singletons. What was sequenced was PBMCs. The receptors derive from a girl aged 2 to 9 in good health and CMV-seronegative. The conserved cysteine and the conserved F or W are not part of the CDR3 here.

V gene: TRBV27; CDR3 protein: ASGGGRDEQY
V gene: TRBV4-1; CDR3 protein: ASSQEGVRSYEQY
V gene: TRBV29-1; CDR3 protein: SVGDGLGNQPQH
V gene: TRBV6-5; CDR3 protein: ASSYERAPGNTIY
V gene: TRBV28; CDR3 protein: ASSLTGTGGDGYT
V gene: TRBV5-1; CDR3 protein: ASSLGQTLMNTEAF
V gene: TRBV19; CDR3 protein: ASLQRERTGELF
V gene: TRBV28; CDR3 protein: ASSLRGTGTFEAF
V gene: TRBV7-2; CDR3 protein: ASSSTQNEQF
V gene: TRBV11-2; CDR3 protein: ASTSGRTGNTIY
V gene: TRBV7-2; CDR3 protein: ASSYSRGSTEAF
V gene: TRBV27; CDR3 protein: ASSFRDRVYNEQF
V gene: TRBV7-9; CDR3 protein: ASSLEWPAGSSYEQY
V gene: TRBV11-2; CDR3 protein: ASILGGSTTEAF
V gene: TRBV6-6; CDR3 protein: ASSYGFRGSGNTIY
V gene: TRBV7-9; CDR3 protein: ASSLPGQTEAF
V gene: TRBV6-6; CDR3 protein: ASSSGGAVNTEAF
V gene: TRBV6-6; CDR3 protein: ASSYGQGNTEAF
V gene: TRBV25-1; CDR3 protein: ASSEASLGEKLF
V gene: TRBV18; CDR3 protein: ASSPGAQVDYGYT
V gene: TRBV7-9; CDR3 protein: ASSPTQGSTNEKLF
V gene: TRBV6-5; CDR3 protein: ASSYAGGESNYGYT
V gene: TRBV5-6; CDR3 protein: ASSAGTGPPYGYT
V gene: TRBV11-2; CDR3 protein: ASSLSRAAGRETQY
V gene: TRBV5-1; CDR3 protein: ASSLGQGEDTQY
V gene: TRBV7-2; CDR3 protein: ASSRDYSYEQY
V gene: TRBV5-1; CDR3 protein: ASSYGTGARYGYT
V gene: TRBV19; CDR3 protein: ASSNPGGPRNEQF
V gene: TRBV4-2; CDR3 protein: ASSQPNGQEEGYT
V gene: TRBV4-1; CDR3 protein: ASSQALGAPEQF
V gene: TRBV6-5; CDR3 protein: ASSRPGKRGNEQF
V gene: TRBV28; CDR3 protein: ASFSDRGPYNEQF
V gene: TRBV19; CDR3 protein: ASMSGGYT
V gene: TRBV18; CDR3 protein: ASSPGQKGYEQY
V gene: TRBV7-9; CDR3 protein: ASSLGQGESTDTQY
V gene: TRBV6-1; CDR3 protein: ASSKSWTSLDIQY
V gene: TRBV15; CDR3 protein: ATSSARGSYEQY
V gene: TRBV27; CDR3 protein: ASSLGTANYGYT
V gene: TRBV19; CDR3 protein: ASSGGTLGGKLF
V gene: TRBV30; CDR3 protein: ASTRDSSAETQY
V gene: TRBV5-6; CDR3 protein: ASSLWDREWLGYT
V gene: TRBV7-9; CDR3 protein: ASSLASGTDTQY
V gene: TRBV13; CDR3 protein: ASRGQDNEKLF
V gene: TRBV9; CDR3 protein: ASSVFGEAYEQY
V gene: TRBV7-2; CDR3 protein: ASSLGLAGGYEQF
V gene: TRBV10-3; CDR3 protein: AISELGTSPPADEQY
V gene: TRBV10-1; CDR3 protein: ASSVASGRGETQY
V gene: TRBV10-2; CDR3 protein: ASSESGQINYGYT
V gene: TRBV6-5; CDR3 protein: ASSRTGGNYGYT
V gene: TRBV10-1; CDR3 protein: ASSRGVSGDEQF
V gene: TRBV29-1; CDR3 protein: SIILGSGRPTDTQY
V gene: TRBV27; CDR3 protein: ASSPGGEQF
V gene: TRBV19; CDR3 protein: ASSTSGGNEQF
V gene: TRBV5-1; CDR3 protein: ASSLSLALNEQY
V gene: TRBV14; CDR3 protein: ASSQEGVRAETQY
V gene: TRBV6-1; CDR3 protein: ASSDSGRDYGYT
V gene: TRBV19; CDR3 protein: ASRDRDPNQPQH
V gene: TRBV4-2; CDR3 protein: ASSQDRQGAISGANVLT